The rows below give T cell receptor beta chains drawn from one sample of a study of a mutant IDH1 vaccine in newly diagnosed glioma. No antigen has been identified for these receptors. Profiled with immunoSEQ multiplex PCR; TCRdb holds only in-frame clones, not every one. The data hold some 56,000 clones, with roughly 75% observed a single time. The source material was PBMCs, sampled from a glioma patient whose treatment included an IDH1 peptide vaccine. These receptors were taken from a man over 45 with glioma. CDR3s include the opening cysteine and the closing phenylalanine or tryptophan. Each record gives: clone size, V gene, J gene, D gene, CDR3 protein, CDR3 DNA. A D gene is named only where the DNA matches it firmly. Some rows have no size entry. The others give once, few or many, or a class for an expanded clone.

few	TRBV5-1	TRBJ1-5	TRBD1	CASSLGDRQGGQPQHF	TGCGCCAGCAGCTTGGGGGACCGACAGGGAGGTCAGCCCCAGCATTTT
.	TRBV28	TRBJ2-3	.	CASSLWGAEDTQYF	TGTGCCAGCAGCCTATGGGGGGCAGAGGATACGCAGTATTTT
many	TRBV6-1	TRBJ2-7	.	CASTERAVQYF	TGTGCCAGCACCGAGCGGGCGGTGCAGTACTTC
.	TRBV6-5	TRBJ1-2	TRBD1	CASSYSTGGYYGYTF	TGTGCCAGCAGTTACTCGACAGGGGGCTACTATGGCTACACCTTC
.	TRBV2	TRBJ1-5	TRBD1	CASSAQGVNQPQHF	TGTGCCAGCAGTGCACAGGGGGTCAATCAGCCCCAGCATTTT
once	TRBV5-1	TRBJ2-1	TRBD1	CASSLPPGQLVNEQFF	TGCGCCAGCAGCCTCCCACCGGGACAGCTAGTCAATGAGCAGTTCTTC
.	TRBV5-4	TRBJ1-4	TRBD1	CASSLDRGNEKLFF	TGTGCCAGCAGCCTGGACAGGGGGAATGAAAAACTGTTTTTT
.	TRBV29-1	TRBJ2-2	TRBD1	CSVDDRDGANTGELFF	TGCAGCGTAGATGACAGGGACGGGGCAAACACCGGGGAGCTGTTTTTT
.	TRBV5-4	TRBJ2-3	.	CASSLVADTQYF	TGTGCCAGCAGCTTAGTAGCAGATACGCAGTATTTT
.	TRBV9	TRBJ1-6	.	CASSGGDGLNSPLHF	TGTGCCAGCAGCGGGGGGGACGGACTGAATTCACCCCTCCACTTT
few	TRBV5-1	TRBJ2-7	.	CASRDYPSNEQYF	TGCGCCAGCAGGGACTACCCCTCCAACGAGCAGTACTTC
.	TRBV6-1	TRBJ1-5	.	CASKGRYQPQHF	TGTGCCAGTAAAGGACGGTATCAGCCCCAGCATTTT
.	TRBV7-9	TRBJ1-3	.	CASSIPGDKGNTIYF	TGTGCCAGCAGCATCCCAGGGGACAAAGGAAACACCATATATTTT
.	TRBV7-9	TRBJ2-3	TRBD2	CASSSPGGGWGTDTQYF	TGTGCCAGCAGCTCTCCCGGGGGGGGCTGGGGCACAGATACGCAGTATTTT
few	TRBV5-6	TRBJ2-5	.	CASSNRWETQYF	TGTGCCAGCAGCAACCGGTGGGAGACCCAGTACTTC
.	TRBV6-4	TRBJ1-4	.	CASSDSKLPRRREKLFF	TGTGCCAGCAGTGACTCGAAGCTCCCGAGGAGGCGGGAAAAACTGTTTTTT
.	TRBV28	TRBJ1-4	.	CASSLQANEKLFF	TGTGCCAGCAGCCTACAGGCTAATGAAAAACTGTTTTTT
.	TRBV18	TRBJ2-7	.	CASSPQTYEQYF	TGTGCCAGCTCACCGCAGACCTACGAGCAGTACTTC
.	TRBV7-2	TRBJ2-7	TRBD2	CASSLRRGGPEQYF	TGTGCCAGCAGCTTAAGGCGGGGGGGTCCCGAGCAGTACTTC
once	TRBV4-2	TRBJ2-1	TRBD2	CASSQESGGGYNEQFF	TGTGCCAGCAGCCAAGAAAGCGGGGGGGGATACAATGAGCAGTTCTTC
.	TRBV25-1	TRBJ2-5	.	CASSEHETQYF	TGTGCCAGCAGTGAACACGAGACCCAGTACTTC
.	TRBV25-1	TRBJ1-1	.	CASSPQGLMNTEAFF	TGTGCCAGCAGCCCTCAGGGGCTTATGAACACTGAAGCTTTCTTT
.	TRBV5-4	TRBJ2-2	.	CASSLVGRGNTGELFF	TGTGCCAGCAGCTTGGTCGGCAGGGGAAACACCGGGGAGCTGTTTTTT
few	TRBV28	TRBJ1-1	.	CASTVGGSRVAFF	TGTGCCAGCACCGTGGGCGGCAGCCGCGTAGCTTTCTTT
.	TRBV5-5	TRBJ2-7	.	CASSLQGSAYEQYF	TGTGCCAGCAGCTTGCAGGGGAGCGCCTACGAGCAGTACTTC
.	TRBV25-1	TRBJ2-5	.	CASSEYLTNRETQYF	TGTGCCAGCAGTGAATATCTGACAAACAGAGAGACCCAGTACTTC
medium-sized	TRBV5-4	TRBJ1-1	TRBD1	CASSLPGGRAEAFF	TGTGCCAGCAGCTTGCCAGGGGGCAGGGCTGAAGCTTTCTTT
.	TRBV27	TRBJ2-3	.	CASSLRVRESTDTQYF	TGTGCCAGCAGTTTAAGAGTCAGGGAGAGCACAGATACGCAGTATTTT
.	TRBV7-9	TRBJ1-2	.	CASSLGTGTNYGYTF	TGTGCCAGCAGCTTAGGAACAGGGACTAACTATGGCTACACCTTC
.	TRBV6-5	TRBJ1-5	.	CASRDDSSNQPQHF	TGTGCCAGCAGGGATGACAGCAGCAATCAGCCCCAGCATTTT
few	TRBV19	TRBJ2-5	TRBD1	CASSFAGTGAETQYF	TGTGCCAGTAGTTTTGCCGGGACAGGGGCAGAGACCCAGTACTTC
.	TRBV27	TRBJ1-1	.	CASSKGGRFDTEAFF	TGTGCCAGCAGTAAGGGGGGACGATTCGACACTGAAGCTTTCTTT
.	TRBV4-1	TRBJ2-5	.	CASSQDGLGRETQYF	TGCGCCAGCAGCCAAGATGGATTGGGGCGAGAGACCCAGTACTTC
.	TRBV27	TRBJ2-5	.	CASSLGGAGETQYF	TGTGCCAGCAGTTTAGGGGGGGCGGGGGAGACCCAGTACTTC
.	TRBV4-2	TRBJ2-1	.	CASSQDWSQAGEFF	TGTGCCAGCAGCCAAGATTGGTCACAGGCAGGGGAGTTCTTC
.	TRBV6-1	TRBJ1-1	.	CASTFNTEAFF	TGTGCCAGCACCTTCAACACTGAAGCTTTCTTT
.	TRBV19	TRBJ1-1	.	CASSIGRGASTEAFF	TGTGCCAGTAGTATAGGTCGGGGGGCGAGCACTGAAGCTTTCTTT
few	TRBV5-4	TRBJ2-7	TRBD2	CASSLAVLAGVEEQYF	TGTGCCAGCAGCTTGGCCGTCCTAGCGGGGGTGGAAGAGCAGTACTTC
.	TRBV6-5	TRBJ1-5	.	CASSYGGNQPQHF	TGTGCCAGCAGTTACGGCGGGAATCAGCCCCAGCATTTT
.	TRBV7-9	TRBJ2-1	.	CASSLDPGRNEQFF	TGTGCCAGCAGCTTAGATCCAGGGAGGAATGAGCAGTTCTTC
.	TRBV30	TRBJ2-4	.	CAWNLGGLAKNIQYF	TGTGCCTGGAATCTTGGGGGATTAGCCAAAAACATTCAGTACTTC
.	TRBV6-6	TRBJ1-5	.	CASSLHGGAQPQHF	TGTGCCAGCAGCCTCCACGGGGGTGCTCAGCCCCAGCATTTT
.	TRBV30	TRBJ1-2	.	CAWNPPGRGIGYGYTF	TGTGCCTGGAATCCTCCAGGGAGAGGTATAGGCTATGGCTACACCTTC
.	TRBV11-2	TRBJ1-2	.	CASSPGLVYGYTF	TGTGCCAGCAGCCCTGGACTTGTCTATGGCTACACCTTC
.	TRBV15	TRBJ1-2	.	CATSRGGSPGWFDYGYTF	TGTGCCACCAGCAGAGGGGGCTCCCCGGGGTGGTTCGACTATGGCTACACCTTC
once	TRBV7-9	TRBJ1-1	.	CASSPLQGFGGVAEAFF	TGTGCCAGCAGCCCATTACAGGGATTCGGGGGAGTTGCTGAAGCTTTCTTT
.	TRBV29-1	TRBJ2-1	TRBD1	CSGQGVSLGEQFF	TGCAGCGGACAGGGGGTATCCCTCGGTGAGCAGTTCTTC
.	TRBV18	TRBJ2-7	.	CASSPAEGSSYEQYF	TGTGCCAGCTCACCGGCGGAGGGGAGCTCCTACGAGCAGTACTTC
few	TRBV19	TRBJ1-1	.	CASSMGSEAFF	TGTGCCAGTAGTATGGGGTCTGAAGCTTTCTTT
.	TRBV4-2	TRBJ1-2	.	CASSQGGEGDYGYTF	TGTGCCAGCAGCCAAGGTGGGGAAGGCGACTATGGCTACACCTTC
.	TRBV19	TRBJ1-5	TRBD1	CASSITGQGDQPQHF	TGTGCCAGTAGTATCACGGGACAGGGCGATCAGCCCCAGCATTTT
.	TRBV7-2	TRBJ2-7	.	CASSPSGTGSRAFYEQYF	TGTGCCAGCAGCCCCTCCGGGACTGGGAGCAGGGCTTTCTACGAGCAGTACTTC
.	TRBV19	TRBJ2-7	.	CASRIDREDSEQYF	TGTGCCAGTAGGATCGACAGGGAGGACTCCGAGCAGTACTTC
.	TRBV18	TRBJ1-3	.	CASSPGEHSGNTIYF	TGTGCCAGCTCACCAGGGGAACACTCTGGAAACACCATATATTTT
.	TRBV7-3	TRBJ1-2	TRBD1	CASSHKSGQGAVSGGYTF	TGTGCCAGCAGCCACAAATCGGGACAGGGGGCTGTGTCGGGTGGCTACACCTTC
.	TRBV27	TRBJ2-7	.	CASSGLYEQYF	TGTGCCAGCTCGGGGCTCTACGAGCAGTACTTC
.	TRBV2	TRBJ1-4	TRBD1	CASSPDRRDEKLFF	TGTGCCAGCAGCCCGGACAGGAGGGATGAAAAACTGTTTTTT
few	TRBV9	TRBJ1-1	TRBD1	CASPRGRAEAFF	TGTGCCAGCCCCAGGGGGCGGGCTGAAGCTTTCTTT
.	TRBV9	TRBJ1-4	.	CASSVVGLGEKLFF	TGTGCCAGCAGCGTAGTAGGGCTGGGTGAAAAACTGTTTTTT
once	TRBV7-9	TRBJ1-4	.	CASSFPSGGEKLFF	TGTGCCAGCAGCTTCCCGAGTGGGGGTGAAAAACTGTTTTTT